These T cell receptor beta chains were read from a single sample in a study of molecular identifiers for immune sequencing clone quantification. MiXCR, applied by TCRdb to the PCR reads, yields one record per CDR3 protein. The sample has about 500,000 distinct CDR3 sequences; 20% to 25% are singletons. Sequencing was carried out using naive CD8+ T cells from blood, with Jurkat cell RNA spiked in. These receptors all come from a human donor in good health. Some libraries in this study had Jurkat cell RNA spiked in. CDR3s include the opening cysteine and the closing phenylalanine or tryptophan. Fields, in order: V gene, J gene, D gene, clone size, CDR3 protein, CDR3 DNA. A D gene is named only where the DNA matches it firmly. Size is omitted from some rows. Given values are once, few, many or a class for expanded clones.

>TRBV3-1|TRBJ2-7|TRBD2|.
CASSQINSGRSYEQYF
TGTGCCAGCAGCCAGATAAATAGCGGGAGGTCCTACGAGCAGTACTTC
>TRBV6-5|TRBJ1-5|.|many
CASSSGAANQPQHF
TGTGCCAGCAGTTCTGGAGCAGCAAATCAGCCCCAGCATTTT
>TRBV5-1|TRBJ1-1|.|.
CASSLAVGNTEAFF
TGCGCCAGCAGCTTGGCCGTCGGGAACACTGAAGCTTTCTTT
>TRBV5-3|TRBJ1-1|TRBD1|few
CASLRAGGGDLNTEAFF
TGTGCCAGCCTCCGGGCAGGGGGGGGGGACTTGAACACTGAAGCTTTCTTT
>TRBV5-1|TRBJ2-7|.|many
CASSLAGRAIDEQYF
TGCGCCAGCAGCTTGGCCGGTAGGGCGATTGACGAGCAGTACTTC
>TRBV6-5|TRBJ2-6|.|.
CASSYGGTGANVLTF
TGTGCCAGCAGTTACGGGGGAACCGGGGCCAACGTCCTGACTTTC
>TRBV14|TRBJ2-7|.|many
CASSPRDSYVYEQYF
TGTGCCAGCAGCCCCCGGGACTCCTACGTCTACGAGCAGTACTTC
>TRBV7-6|TRBJ1-6|.|.
CASSFQAGSSYNSPLHF
TGTGCCAGCAGCTTCCAGGCAGGGTCCTCCTATAATTCACCCCTCCACTTT
>TRBV27|TRBJ2-1|.|.
CASSSRAVGDNEQFF
TGTGCCAGCAGTTCCAGGGCGGTAGGGGACAATGAGCAGTTCTTC
>TRBV4-1|TRBJ2-7|.|few
CASSQAKFLGDEQYF
TGCGCCAGCAGCCAAGCTAAGTTCCTCGGGGACGAGCAGTACTTC
>TRBV27|TRBJ2-1|.|few
CASTPFGVSSYNEQFF
TGTGCCAGCACGCCCTTCGGGGTCAGCTCCTACAATGAGCAGTTCTTC
>TRBV16|TRBJ1-5|TRBD1|many
CASSQQGGEKNQPQHF
TGTGCCAGCAGCCAACAGGGGGGAGAGAAAAATCAGCCCCAGCATTTT
>TRBV25-1|TRBJ1-1|.|few
CASSRGGRTEAFF
TGTGCCAGCAGTAGGGGGGGTCGGACTGAAGCTTTCTTT